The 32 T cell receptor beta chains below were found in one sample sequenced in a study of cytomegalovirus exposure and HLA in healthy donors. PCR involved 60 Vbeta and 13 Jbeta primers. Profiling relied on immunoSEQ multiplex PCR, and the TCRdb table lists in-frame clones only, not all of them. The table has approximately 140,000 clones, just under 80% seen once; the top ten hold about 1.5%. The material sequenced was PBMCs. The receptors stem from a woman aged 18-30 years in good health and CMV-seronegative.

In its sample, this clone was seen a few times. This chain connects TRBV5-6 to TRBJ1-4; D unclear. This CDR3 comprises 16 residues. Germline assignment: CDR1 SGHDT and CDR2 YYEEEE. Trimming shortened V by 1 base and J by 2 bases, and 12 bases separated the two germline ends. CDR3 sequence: CASSLLSRRTNEKLFF. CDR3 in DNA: TGTGCCAGCAGCTTGCTGTCTCGCCGGACTAATGAAAAACTGTTTTTT.

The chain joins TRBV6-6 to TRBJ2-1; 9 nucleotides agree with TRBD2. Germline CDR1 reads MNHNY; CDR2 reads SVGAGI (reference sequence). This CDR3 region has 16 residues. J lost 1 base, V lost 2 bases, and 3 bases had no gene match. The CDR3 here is CASSYKAGGSYNEQFF. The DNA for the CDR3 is TGTGCCAGCAGTTACAAGGCGGGAGGGTCCTACAATGAGCAGTTCTTC.

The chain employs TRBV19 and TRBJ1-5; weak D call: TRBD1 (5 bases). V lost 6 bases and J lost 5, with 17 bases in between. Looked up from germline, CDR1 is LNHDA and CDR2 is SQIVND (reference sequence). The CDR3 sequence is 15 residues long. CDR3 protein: CASSGFGGRDQPQHF. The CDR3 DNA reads TGTGCCAGTAGCGGTTTCGGGGGACGGGATCAGCCCCAGCATTTT.

In DNA form, the CDR3 reads TGTGCCAGTAGGGAACAGGGGTACAATCAGCCCCAGCATTTT. It is translated as CASREQGYNQPQHF. This chain joins TRBV19 and TRBJ1-5; 7 bases are shared with TRBD1. Germline CDR1 reads LNHDA; CDR2 reads SQIVND (reference sequence). The CDR3 contains 14 residues. The J segment lost 3 bases and the V segment lost 6 bases, leaving 5 bases of the junction unmatched.

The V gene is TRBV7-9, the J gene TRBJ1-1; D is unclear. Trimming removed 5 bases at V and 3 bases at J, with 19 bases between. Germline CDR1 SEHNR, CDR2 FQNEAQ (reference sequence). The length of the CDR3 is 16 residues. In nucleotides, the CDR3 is TGTGCCAGCAGCCCCCTACTACGGGGTGGTGACACTGAAGCTTTCTTT. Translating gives CASSPLLRGGDTEAFF.

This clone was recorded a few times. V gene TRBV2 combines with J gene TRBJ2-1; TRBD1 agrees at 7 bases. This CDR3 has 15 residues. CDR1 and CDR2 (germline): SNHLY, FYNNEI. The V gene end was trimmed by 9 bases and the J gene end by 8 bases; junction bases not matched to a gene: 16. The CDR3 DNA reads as TGTGCCAGGTCCGTAGACCGGGACAGATTAGATGAGCAGTTCTTC. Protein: CARSVDRDRLDEQFF.

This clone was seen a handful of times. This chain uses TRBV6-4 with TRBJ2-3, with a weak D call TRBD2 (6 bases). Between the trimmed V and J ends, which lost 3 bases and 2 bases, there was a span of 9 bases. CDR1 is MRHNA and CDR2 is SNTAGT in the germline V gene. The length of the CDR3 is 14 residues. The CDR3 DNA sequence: TGTGCCAGCAGTGAAGGGGAGGTCACAGATACGCAGTATTTT. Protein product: CASSEGEVTDTQYF.

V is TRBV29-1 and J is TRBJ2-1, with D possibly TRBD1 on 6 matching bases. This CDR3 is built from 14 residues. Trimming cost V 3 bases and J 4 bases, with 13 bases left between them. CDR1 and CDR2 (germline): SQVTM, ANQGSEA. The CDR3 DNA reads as TGCAGCGTTGAGGGTATGGGGACATACAATGAGCAGTTCTTC. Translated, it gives CSVEGMGTYNEQFF.

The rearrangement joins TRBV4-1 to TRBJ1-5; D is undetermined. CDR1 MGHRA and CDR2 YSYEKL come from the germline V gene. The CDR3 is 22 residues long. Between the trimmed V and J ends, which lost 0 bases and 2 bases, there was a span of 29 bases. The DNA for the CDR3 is TGCGCCAGCAGCCAAGAAACGTTTGGGCAGGAGCCCCGGGGATATGGCAATCAGCCCCAGCATTTT. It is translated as CASSQETFGQEPRGYGNQPQHF.

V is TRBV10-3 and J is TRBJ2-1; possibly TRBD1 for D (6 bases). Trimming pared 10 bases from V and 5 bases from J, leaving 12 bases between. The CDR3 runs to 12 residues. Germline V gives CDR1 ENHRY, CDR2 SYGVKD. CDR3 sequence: CATTGTNNEQFF. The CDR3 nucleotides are TGTGCCACCACTGGGACAAACAATGAGCAGTTCTTC.

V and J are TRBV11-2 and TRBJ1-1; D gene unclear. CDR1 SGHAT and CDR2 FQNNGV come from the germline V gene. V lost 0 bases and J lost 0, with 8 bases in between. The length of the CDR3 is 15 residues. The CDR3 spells CASSLDSRVNTEAFF. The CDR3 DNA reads TGTGCCAGCAGCTTAGATTCCCGGGTGAACACTGAAGCTTTCTTT.

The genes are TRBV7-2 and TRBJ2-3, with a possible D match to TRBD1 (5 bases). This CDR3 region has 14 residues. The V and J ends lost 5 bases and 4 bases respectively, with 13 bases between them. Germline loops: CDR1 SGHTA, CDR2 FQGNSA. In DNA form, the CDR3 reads TGTGCCAGCAGCCCCTCAGGGCAGGCAGATACGCAGTATTTT. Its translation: CASSPSGQADTQYF.

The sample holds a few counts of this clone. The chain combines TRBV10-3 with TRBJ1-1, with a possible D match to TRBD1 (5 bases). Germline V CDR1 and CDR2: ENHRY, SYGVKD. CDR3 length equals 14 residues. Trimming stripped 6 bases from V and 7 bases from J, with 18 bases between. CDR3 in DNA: TGTGCCATCAGCCCCCCCGGGAGGACAAATGAAGCTTTCTTT. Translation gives CAISPPGRTNEAFF.

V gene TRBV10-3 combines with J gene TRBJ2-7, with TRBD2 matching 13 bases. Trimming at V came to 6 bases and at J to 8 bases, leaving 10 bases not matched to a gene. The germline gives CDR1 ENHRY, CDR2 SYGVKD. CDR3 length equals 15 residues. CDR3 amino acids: CAISATSGGARQQYF. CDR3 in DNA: TGTGCCATCAGCGCCACTAGCGGGGGGGCGAGGCAGCAGTACTTC.

The CDR3: CASSQDQASSGNTIYF. The CDR3 region has the DNA TGTGCCAGCAGCCAAGATCAAGCGAGCTCTGGAAACACCATATATTTT. The chain uses TRBV4-2 and TRBJ1-3; D call uncertain. CDR3 length: 16 residues. Trimming took off 0 bases at V and 0 bases at J, with 9 bases between the two ends. Germline CDR1 is LGHNA and CDR2 is YNFKEQ.

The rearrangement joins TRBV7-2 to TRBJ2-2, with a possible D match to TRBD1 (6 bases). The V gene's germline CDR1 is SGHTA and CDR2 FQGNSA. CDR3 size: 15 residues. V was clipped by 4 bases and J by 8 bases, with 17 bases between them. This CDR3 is CASSSDPHRAGELFF. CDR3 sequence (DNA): TGTGCCAGCAGCTCCGACCCCCACAGGGCGGGGGAGCTGTTTTTT.

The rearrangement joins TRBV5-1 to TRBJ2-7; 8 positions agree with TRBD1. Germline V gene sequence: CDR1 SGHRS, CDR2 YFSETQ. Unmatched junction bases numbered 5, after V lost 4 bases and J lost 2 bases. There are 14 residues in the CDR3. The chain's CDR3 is CASSLGQAPYEQYF. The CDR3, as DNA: TGCGCCAGCAGCCTGGGACAGGCGCCCTACGAGCAGTACTTC.

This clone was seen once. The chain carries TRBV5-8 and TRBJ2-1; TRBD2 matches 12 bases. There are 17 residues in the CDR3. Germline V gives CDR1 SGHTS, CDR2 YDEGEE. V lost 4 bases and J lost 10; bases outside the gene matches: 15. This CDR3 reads CASSPWTTSGRLDEQFF. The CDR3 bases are TGTGCCAGCAGCCCGTGGACTACTAGCGGGAGGTTGGACGAGCAGTTCTTC.

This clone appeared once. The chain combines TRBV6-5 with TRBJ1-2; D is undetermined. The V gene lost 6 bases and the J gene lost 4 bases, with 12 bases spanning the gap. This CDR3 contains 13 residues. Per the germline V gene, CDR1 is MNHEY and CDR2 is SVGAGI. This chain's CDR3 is CASSPTAPYGYTF. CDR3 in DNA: TGTGCCAGCAGCCCAACAGCCCCCTATGGCTACACCTTC.

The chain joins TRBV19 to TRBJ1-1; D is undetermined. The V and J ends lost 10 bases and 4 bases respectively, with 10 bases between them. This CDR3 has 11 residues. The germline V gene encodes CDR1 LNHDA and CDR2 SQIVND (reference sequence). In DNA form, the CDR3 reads TGTGCCACTTACAATGGCACTGAAGCTTTCTTT. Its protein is CATYNGTEAFF.

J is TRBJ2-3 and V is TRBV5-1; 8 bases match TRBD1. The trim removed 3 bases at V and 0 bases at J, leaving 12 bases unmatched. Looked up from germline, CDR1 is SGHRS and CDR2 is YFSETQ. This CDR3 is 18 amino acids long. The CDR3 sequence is CASSWKSGTGISTDTQYF. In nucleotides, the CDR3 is TGCGCCAGCAGCTGGAAATCCGGGACAGGTATTAGCACAGATACGCAGTATTTT.

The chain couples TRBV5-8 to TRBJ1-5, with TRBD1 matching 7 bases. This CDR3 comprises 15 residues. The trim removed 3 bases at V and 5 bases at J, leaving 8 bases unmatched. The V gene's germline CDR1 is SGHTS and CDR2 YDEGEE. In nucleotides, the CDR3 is TGTGCCAGCAGCTCAGGACAGGTGCTGGATCAGCCCCAGCATTTT. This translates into CASSSGQVLDQPQHF.

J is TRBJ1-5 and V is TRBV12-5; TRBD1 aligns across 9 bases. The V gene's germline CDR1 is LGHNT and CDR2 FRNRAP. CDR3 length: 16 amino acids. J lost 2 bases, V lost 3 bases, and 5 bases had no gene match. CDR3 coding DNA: TGTGCTAGTGGTTTAGCTTGGACAGGGGGCAATCAGCCCCAGCATTTT. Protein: CASGLAWTGGNQPQHF.

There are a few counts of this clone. The CDR3 sequence: CASSPLDTQYF. CDR3 in DNA: TGTGCCAGCAGCCCACTAGATACGCAGTATTTT. The J gene is TRBJ2-3, the V gene TRBV14; D remains ambiguous. Germline CDR1 SGHDN, CDR2 FVKESK. V shed 4 bases and J shed 5 bases, with 4 bases lying between them. The CDR3 covers 11 residues.

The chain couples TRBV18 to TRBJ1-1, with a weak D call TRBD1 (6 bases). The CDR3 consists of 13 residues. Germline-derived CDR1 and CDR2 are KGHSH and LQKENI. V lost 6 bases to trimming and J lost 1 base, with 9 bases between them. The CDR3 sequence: CASSGTQNTEAFF. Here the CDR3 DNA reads TGTGCCAGCTCTGGGACACAGAACACTGAAGCTTTCTTT. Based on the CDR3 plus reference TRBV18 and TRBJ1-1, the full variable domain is NAGVMQNPRHLVRRRGQEARLRCSPMKGHSHVYWYRQLPEEGLKFMVYLQKENIIDESGMPKERFSAEFPKEGPSILRIQQVVRGDSAAYFCASSGTQNTEAFFGQGTRLTVV.

CDR3 sequence: CASSPTSGSGTDTQYF. The CDR3 DNA reads TGTGCCAGTAGCCCTACTAGCGGGAGTGGGACAGATACGCAGTATTTT. V is TRBV19 and J is TRBJ2-3; 11 bases agree with TRBD2. The CDR3 contains 16 residues. Trimming cost V 6 bases and J 3 bases; bases outside gene matches: 8. The germline gives CDR1 LNHDA, CDR2 SQIVND (reference sequence). Full variable domain (remainder filled in from reference TRBV19 and TRBJ2-3): DGGITQSPKYLFRKEGQNVTLSCEQNLNHDAMYWYRQDPGQGLRLIYYSQIVNDFQKGDIAEGYSVSREKKESFPLTVTSAQKNPTAFYLCASSPTSGSGTDTQYFGPGTRLTVL.

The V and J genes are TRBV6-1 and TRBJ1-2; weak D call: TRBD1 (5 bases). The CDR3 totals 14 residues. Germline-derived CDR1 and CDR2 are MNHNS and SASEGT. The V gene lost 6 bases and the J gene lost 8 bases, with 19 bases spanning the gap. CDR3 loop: CASSPTAGHGGYTF. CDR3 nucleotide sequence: TGTGCCAGCAGCCCCACGGCAGGGCATGGCGGCTACACCTTC.

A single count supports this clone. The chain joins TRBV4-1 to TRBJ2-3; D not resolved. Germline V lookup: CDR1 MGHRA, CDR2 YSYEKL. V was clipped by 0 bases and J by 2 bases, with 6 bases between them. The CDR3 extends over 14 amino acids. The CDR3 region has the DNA TGCGCCAGCAGCCAAGATGACACCACAGATACGCAGTATTTT. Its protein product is CASSQDDTTDTQYF.

Written as DNA, the CDR3 is TGTGCCAGCAGCGTAGGGCATTCTGGGGCCAACGTCCTGACTTTC. Translated, it gives CASSVGHSGANVLTF. The V call is TRBV9, the J call TRBJ2-6; no firm D call. Between the trimmed V and J ends, which lost 0 bases and 1 base, there was a span of 5 bases. The CDR3 spans 15 residues. Germline CDR1 reads SGDLS; CDR2 reads YYNGEE.

The CDR3 DNA sequence: TGTGCCAGTGGAGGGGAAAGGAACACTGAAGCTTTCTTT. It translates to CASGGERNTEAFF. V usage is TRBV2 and J usage is TRBJ1-1, with a possible D match to TRBD1 (5 bases). Looked up from germline, CDR1 is SNHLY and CDR2 is FYNNEI. This CDR3 spans 13 amino acids. V was cut by 9 bases and J by 1 base, with 12 bases left in between.

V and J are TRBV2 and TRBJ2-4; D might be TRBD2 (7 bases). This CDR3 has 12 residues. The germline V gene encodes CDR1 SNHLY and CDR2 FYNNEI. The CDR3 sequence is CAGGGRADIQYF. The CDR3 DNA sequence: TGTGCAGGGGGAGGGAGGGCCGACATTCAGTACTTC.

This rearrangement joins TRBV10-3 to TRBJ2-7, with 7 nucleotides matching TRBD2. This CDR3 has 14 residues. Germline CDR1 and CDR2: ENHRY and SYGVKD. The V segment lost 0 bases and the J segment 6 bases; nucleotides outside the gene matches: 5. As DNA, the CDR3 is TGTGCCATCAGTGAGTCTCTAGCGGTAGTCGAGCAGTACTTC. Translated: CAISESLAVVEQYF.